The 8 T cell receptor beta chains presented below share a single source sample, sequenced in a study of blood T cell repertoires in COVID-19 (dated by TCRdb to about 2020). Library preparation employed the immunoSEQ multiplex PCR assay. TCRdb provides this immuneACCESS table in a form limited to in-frame rearrangements. Some clones are lacking; in checked studies, under half of them reflect an unresolved V gene, and why the rest are absent is not known. Present in this sample are 200,000 to 250,000 clones, 84% of which were seen just once. Over 6.5% of the sample is taken by the ten largest. Sequencing was carried out using peripheral blood. These receptors originate from an elderly woman with COVID-19, enrolled during active disease.

The chain couples TRBV14 to TRBJ1-1; 7 bases are shared with TRBD1. The trim removed 4 bases at V and 5 bases at J, leaving 4 bases unmatched. The CDR3 has 13 residues. From germline, CDR1 is SGHDN and CDR2 FVKESK. The CDR3 DNA reads as TGTGCCAGCAGCCGACAGGGTACAACTGAAGCTTTCTTT. Translating it yields CASSRQGTTEAFF.

The chain carries TRBV4-2 and TRBJ1-5, with D perhaps matching TRBD1 (5 bases). The CDR3 has 15 residues. The germline gives CDR1 LGHNA, CDR2 YNFKEQ. The ends were cut back, 5 bases at V and 6 bases at J, with 17 bases in the middle. The CDR3 reads CASSFKVEGSQPQHF. CDR3 nucleotides: TGTGCCAGCAGCTTCAAGGTGGAGGGGAGTCAGCCCCAGCATTTT.

Of note for this clone: One end of the junction is discordant with germline, which a read error may explain. This chain connects TRBV28 to TRBJ1-5; 10 bases are shared with TRBD1. This CDR3 contains 15 residues. CDR1 is MDHEN and CDR2 is SYDVKM in the germline V gene. The CDR3 DNA reads TGTGCCAGCAGTCTGGGACAGGGGACGGTTCAGGCCCAGCATTTT. Amino acid sequence: CASSLGQGTVQAQHF.

This rearrangement joins TRBV10-3 to TRBJ2-2; 9 positions match TRBD2. Germline values: CDR1 ENHRY, CDR2 SYGVKD. With 8 bases clipped from V and 5 bases from J, the junction kept 6 bases outside the gene matches. The CDR3 totals 14 residues. CDR3 region: CAIGRTSDTGELFF. The CDR3 nucleotides are TGTGCCATCGGACGGACTAGCGATACCGGGGAGCTGTTTTTT.

The chain is built from TRBV3-1 (or the pseudogene TRBV3-2) and TRBJ2-3; D remains ambiguous. Germline V CDR1 and CDR2: LGHDT, YNNKEL (reference sequence). Trimming left V 0 bases short and J 6 bases short, with 4 bases between. The CDR3 sequence is 12 residues long. In DNA, the CDR3 is TGTGCCAGCAGCCAAGACGGGGATACGCAGTATTTT. Amino acids: CASSQDGDTQYF.

V usage is TRBV5-5 and J usage is TRBJ1-2; D gene uncertain. The CDR3 runs 17 residues. Trimming left V 4 bases short and J 0 bases short, with 19 bases between. From germline, CDR1 is SGHKS and CDR2 YYEKEE (reference sequence). The CDR3 DNA sequence: TGTGCCAGCAGCCGCTCCGACTCGGCCGTAGCTAACTATGGCTACACCTTC. Residues: CASSRSDSAVANYGYTF.

This clone showed up just once. The chain uses TRBV2 and TRBJ2-3; 14 bases are shared with TRBD2. Germline V gene data show CDR1 as SNHLY and CDR2 as FYNNEI. This CDR3 contains 16 residues. The ends lost 2 bases at V and 6 bases at J; junction bases unmatched: 4. This CDR3 reads CASSEPTSGGGDTQYF. The DNA for the CDR3 is TGTGCCAGCAGTGAACCGACTAGCGGGGGGGGCGATACGCAGTATTTT.

The chain recombines TRBV19 with TRBJ2-3; 10 nucleotides align to TRBD2. The germline V gene has CDR1 LNHDA and CDR2 SQIVND (reference sequence). The CDR3 extends over 14 amino acids. V shed 4 bases, J shed 7 bases, and the junction held 5 bases outside the gene matches. CDR3 sequence: CASSTSSGGYTQYF. The CDR3 region has the DNA TGTGCCAGTAGTACCTCTAGCGGGGGCTATACGCAGTATTTT.